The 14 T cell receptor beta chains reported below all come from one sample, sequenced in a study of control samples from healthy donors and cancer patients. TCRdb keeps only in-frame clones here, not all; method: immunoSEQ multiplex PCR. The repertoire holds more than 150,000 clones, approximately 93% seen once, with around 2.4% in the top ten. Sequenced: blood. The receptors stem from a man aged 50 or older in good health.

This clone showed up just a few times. This chain's CDR3 is CASSDSNRNTEAFF. CDR3 DNA sequence: TGTGCCAGCAGTGACTCGAACAGGAACACTGAAGCTTTCTTT. The rearrangement uses TRBV6-4 and TRBJ1-1; D call uncertain. The V and J ends lost 0 bases and 1 base respectively, with 6 bases between them. The CDR3 totals 14 residues. CDR1 is MRHNA, CDR2 SNTAGT, per germline.

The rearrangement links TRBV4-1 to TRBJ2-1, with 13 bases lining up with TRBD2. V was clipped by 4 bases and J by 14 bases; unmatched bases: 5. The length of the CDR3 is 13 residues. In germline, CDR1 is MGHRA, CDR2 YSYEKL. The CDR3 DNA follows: TGCGCCAGCAGCCCGGGACTAGCGGGAAGGAAGTTCTTC. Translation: CASSPGLAGRKFF.

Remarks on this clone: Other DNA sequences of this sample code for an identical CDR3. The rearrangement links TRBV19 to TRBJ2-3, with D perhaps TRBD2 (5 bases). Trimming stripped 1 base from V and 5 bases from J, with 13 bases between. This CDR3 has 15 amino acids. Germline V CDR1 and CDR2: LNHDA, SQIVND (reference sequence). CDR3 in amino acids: CASSIGGPRGDTQYF. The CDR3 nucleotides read TGTGCCAGTAGTATAGGAGGGCCCCGGGGAGATACGCAGTATTTT.

The CDR3 DNA follows: TGTGCCAGCAGATTAAGGGGAGAATACAATGAGCAGTTCTTC. Translating gives CASRLRGEYNEQFF. The rearrangement links TRBV6-6 to TRBJ2-1; either TRBD1 or TRBD2 may fit D (5 bases each). The germline gives CDR1 MNHNY, CDR2 SVGAGI (reference sequence). The V and J ends lost 6 bases and 4 bases respectively, with 13 bases between them. The CDR3 contains 14 residues.

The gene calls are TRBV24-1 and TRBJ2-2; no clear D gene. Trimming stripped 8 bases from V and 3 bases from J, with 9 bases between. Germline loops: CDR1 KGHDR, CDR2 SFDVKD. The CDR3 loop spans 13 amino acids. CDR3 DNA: TGTGCCACCAAGCCAGACTACACCGGGGAGCTGTTTTTT. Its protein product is CATKPDYTGELFF.

The CDR3 DNA is TGTGCCAGCAGCCGCCTTGGGACTAGCGGGAGTGCTGAGCAGTTCTTC. This codes for CASSRLGTSGSAEQFF. The chain is built from TRBV9 and TRBJ2-1, with 14 bases lining up with TRBD2. Unmatched junction bases numbered 9, after V lost 4 bases and J lost 9 bases. Germline loops: CDR1 SGDLS, CDR2 YYNGEE. The CDR3 is 16 amino acids.

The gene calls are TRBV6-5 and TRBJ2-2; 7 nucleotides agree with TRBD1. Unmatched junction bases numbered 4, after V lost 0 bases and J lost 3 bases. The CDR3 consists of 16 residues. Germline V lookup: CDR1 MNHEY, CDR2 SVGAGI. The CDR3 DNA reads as TGTGCCAGCAGTTACTCGAAGGGGGCGGACACCGGGGAGCTGTTTTTT. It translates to CASSYSKGADTGELFF.

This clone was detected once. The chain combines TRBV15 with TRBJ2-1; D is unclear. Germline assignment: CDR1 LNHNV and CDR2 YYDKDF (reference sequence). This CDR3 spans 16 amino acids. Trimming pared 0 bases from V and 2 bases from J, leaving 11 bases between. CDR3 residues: CATSRDEAGTYNEQFF. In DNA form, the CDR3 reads TGTGCCACCAGCAGAGATGAGGCAGGTACCTACAATGAGCAGTTCTTC.

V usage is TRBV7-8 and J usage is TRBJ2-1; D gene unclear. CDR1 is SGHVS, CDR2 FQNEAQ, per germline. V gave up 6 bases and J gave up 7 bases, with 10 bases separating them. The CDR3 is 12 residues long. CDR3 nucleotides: TGTGCCAGCAGTCGTACAGCGAATGAGCAGTTCTTC. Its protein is CASSRTANEQFF.

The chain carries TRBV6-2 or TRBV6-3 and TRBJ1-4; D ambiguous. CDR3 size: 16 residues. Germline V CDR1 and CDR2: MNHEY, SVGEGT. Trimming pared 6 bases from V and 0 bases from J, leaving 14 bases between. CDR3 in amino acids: CASSRTVRATNEKLFF. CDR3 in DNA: TGTGCCAGCAGCCGGACCGTCCGCGCAACTAATGAAAAACTGTTTTTT.

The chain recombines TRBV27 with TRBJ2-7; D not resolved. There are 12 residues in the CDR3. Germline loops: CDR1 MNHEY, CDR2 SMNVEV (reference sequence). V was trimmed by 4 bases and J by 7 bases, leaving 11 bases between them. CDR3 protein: CASSSGATEQYF. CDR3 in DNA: TGTGCCAGCAGTTCCGGTGCTACAGAGCAGTACTTC.

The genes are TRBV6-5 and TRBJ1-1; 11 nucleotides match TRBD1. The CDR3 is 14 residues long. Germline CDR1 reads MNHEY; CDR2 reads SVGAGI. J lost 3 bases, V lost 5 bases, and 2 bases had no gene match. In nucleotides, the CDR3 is TGTGCCAGCAGTCGGACAGGGGGCGACACTGAAGCTTTCTTT. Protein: CASSRTGGDTEAFF.

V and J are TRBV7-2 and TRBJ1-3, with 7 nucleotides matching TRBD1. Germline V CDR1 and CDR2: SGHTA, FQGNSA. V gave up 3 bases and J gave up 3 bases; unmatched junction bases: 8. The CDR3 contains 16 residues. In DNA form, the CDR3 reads TGTGCCAGCAGCTTTAGTGGGACAGAGGGTGGAAACACCATATATTTT. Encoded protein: CASSFSGTEGGNTIYF.

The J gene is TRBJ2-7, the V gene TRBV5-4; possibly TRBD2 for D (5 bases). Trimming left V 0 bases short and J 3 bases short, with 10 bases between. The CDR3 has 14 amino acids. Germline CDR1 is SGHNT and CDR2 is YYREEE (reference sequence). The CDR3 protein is CASSLVGSDYEQYF. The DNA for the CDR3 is TGTGCCAGCAGCTTGGTTGGTAGCGACTACGAGCAGTACTTC. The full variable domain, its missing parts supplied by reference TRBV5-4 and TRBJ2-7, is ETGVTQSPTHLIKTRGQQVTLRCSSQSGHNTVSWYQQALGQGPQFIFQYYREEENGRGNFPPRFSGLQFPNYSSELNVNALELDDSALYLCASSLVGSDYEQYFGPGTRLTVT.